Described below is a single T cell receptor beta chain sequence and its context. The data originate from a study of blood T cell repertoires in COVID-19. In the study overall: Sites in the United States, Italy and Spain provided acute and convalescent COVID-19 samples.

The CDR3 length is 12 residues. The J segment lost 11 bases and the V segment lost 2 bases, leaving 5 bases of the junction unmatched. Germline V CDR1 and CDR2: LGHDT, YNNKEL (reference sequence). Some clones are missing from TCRdb's copy, which holds only in-frame ones; the method was immunoSEQ multiplex PCR. This table has about 200,000 clones, roughly 80% appearing once. This chain joins TRBV3-1 (or the pseudogene TRBV3-2) and TRBJ1-1; 7 positions match TRBD1. Source material: peripheral blood. The clonotype comes from a woman of 80 years or more with acute or convalescent COVID-19. In nucleotides, the CDR3 is TGTGCCAGCAGCCAAAACGACAGGGAGGCTTTCTTT. Translated: CASSQNDREAFF.